This is a list of T cell receptor beta chains from one sample in a study of cytomegalovirus exposure and HLA in healthy donors. Sequencing used immunoSEQ multiplex PCR; TCRdb keeps in-frame clones, though not all of them. Counted here are about 160,000 clones, roughly 90% occurring once; the ten biggest clones make up about 2.3%. The sample comprised PBMCs. All receptors derive from a woman aged 18 to 35 in good health and CMV-seronegative. CDR3s include the opening cysteine and the closing phenylalanine or tryptophan. A D gene is named only where the DNA matches it firmly. Only some rows state a clone size, as once, few, many or a class for expanded clones.

D	V	size	J	DNA	CDR3
NA	TRBV13	few	TRBJ2-1	TGTGCCAGCAGCTTAAGCACTAGTGGTGAGCAGTTCTTC	CASSLSTSGEQFF
TRBD2	TRBV4-2	NA	TRBJ2-1	TGTGCCAGCAGCCAGCCTCTCGCGGGGGGAGGCCGTGAGCAGTTCTTC	CASSQPLAGGGREQFF
TRBD2	TRBV15	NA	TRBJ2-7	TGTGCCACCAGCAGACGTCTAGCGGGAGTGAAAGAGCAGTACTTC	CATSRRLAGVKEQYF
TRBD1	TRBV5-4	NA	TRBJ2-1	TGTGCCAGCAGCTTGCCGGGACAGCGTCATGAGCAGTTCTTC	CASSLPGQRHEQFF
TRBD2	TRBV7-3	NA	TRBJ2-2	TGTGCCAGCAGCTTAATAGGGTTAGCGGGTACCGGGGAGCTGTTTTTT	CASSLIGLAGTGELFF
NA	TRBV27	NA	TRBJ1-5	TGTGCCAGCAGTCTCGGGGGGAAGCAGCCCCAGCATTTT	CASSLGGKQPQHF
TRBD1	TRBV5-1	NA	TRBJ1-5	TGCGCCAGCAGCTGGCGGACAGGGCTCAATCAGCCCCAGCATTTT	CASSWRTGLNQPQHF
NA	TRBV7-8	NA	TRBJ1-2	TGTGCCAGCAGACCTAGCGGGTCCGCGGTTGGCTACACCTTC	CASRPSGSAVGYTF
TRBD1	TRBV9	NA	TRBJ1-5	TGTGCCAGCAGCGTGACAGGGGCCCCTAATCAGCCCCAGCATTTT	CASSVTGAPNQPQHF
TRBD2	TRBV9	NA	TRBJ2-5	TGTGCCAGCAGCGCCGGGACTAGCGGGAGGTACGAGACCCAGTACTTC	CASSAGTSGRYETQYF
TRBD2	TRBV9	NA	TRBJ2-2	TGTGCCAGCACCAGGACTAGCGGGGAGCTGTTTTTT	CASTRTSGELFF
NA	TRBV4-1	NA	TRBJ2-1	TGCGCCAGCAGCCAAAACATCAATGAGCAGTTCTTC	CASSQNINEQFF
TRBD1	TRBV6-5	NA	TRBJ1-2	TGTGCCAGCAGATACTCCGGGACAGGGGGGATCTATGGCTACACCTTC	CASRYSGTGGIYGYTF
NA	TRBV6-4	once	TRBJ2-2	TGTGCCAGCAGTGACAGGGGGATCGGGGAGCTGTTTTTT	CASSDRGIGELFF
TRBD1	TRBV19	NA	TRBJ1-1	TGTGCCAGTACCTTACAGGGGGACACTGAAGCTTTCTTT	CASTLQGDTEAFF
NA	TRBV4-1	NA	TRBJ1-5	TGCGCCAGCAGCCAAGCGCAGGGTTCCGAGATAGGTCAGCCCCAGCATTTT	CASSQAQGSEIGQPQHF
TRBD1	TRBV5-4	NA	TRBJ2-7	TGTGCCAGCAGCCTCCGACAGGGGGGTAACTACGAGCAGTACTTC	CASSLRQGGNYEQYF
NA	TRBV2	NA	TRBJ1-6	TGTGCCAGCAGTGAACAGGGCAATTCACCCCTCCACTTT	CASSEQGNSPLHF
NA	TRBV7-3	NA	TRBJ1-1	TGTGCCAGCAGCTCCTCAGGGGCCAACACTGAAGCTTTCTTT	CASSSSGANTEAFF
NA	TRBV29-1	NA	TRBJ2-2	TGCAGCGCAACCTCAGAAATCACCGGGGAGCTGTTTTTT	CSATSEITGELFF
NA	TRBV7-2	NA	TRBJ2-3	TGTGCCAGCAGCTCGATGACTAGTGCAGATACGCAGTATTTT	CASSSMTSADTQYF
TRBD1	TRBV18	NA	TRBJ2-5	TGTGCCAGCTCACCTACGGGACAGGGGGCTTCGGAGACCCAGTACTTC	CASSPTGQGASETQYF
TRBD1	TRBV2	NA	TRBJ1-1	TGTGCCAGCAGGCCCCGGGACAGCACTGAAGCTTTCTTT	CASRPRDSTEAFF
NA	TRBV6-1	NA	TRBJ1-2	TGTGCCAGCAGTCCCTCTTGGGCCAACTATGGCTACACCTTC	CASSPSWANYGYTF
NA	TRBV6-5	few	TRBJ1-1	TGTGCCAGCAGTTATCAGGACAGAGGGAACACTGAAGCTTTCTTT	CASSYQDRGNTEAFF
TRBD1	TRBV7-2	NA	TRBJ1-2	TGTGCCAGCAGCCCCCGGGACAGTCTTACCTATGGCTACACCTTC	CASSPRDSLTYGYTF
TRBD1	TRBV18	NA	TRBJ1-1	TGTGCCAGCTCGCACGGACAGGACACTGAAGCTTTCTTT	CASSHGQDTEAFF
NA	TRBV4-1	NA	TRBJ1-1	TGCGCCAGCAGCCAAGAAAGACAGTTGGAAGCTTTCTTT	CASSQERQLEAFF
TRBD1	TRBV7-9	NA	TRBJ1-6	TGTGCCAGCAGCCCACGGGACAGGGGTCCCCTCCACTTT	CASSPRDRGPLHF
TRBD2	TRBV7-2	once	TRBJ2-7	TGTGCCAGCAGCCGGGCACGACTAGCGGGAGAGCACGAGCAGTACTTC	CASSRARLAGEHEQYF
TRBD2	TRBV9	NA	TRBJ2-2	TGTGCCAGCAGCGTAGCCCTAGCGGGCAACACCGGGGAGCTGTTTTTT	CASSVALAGNTGELFF
TRBD2	TRBV12-5	NA	TRBJ2-7	TGTGCTAGTGGTGGACATCTCAACCGGGGGGTTCTGAAGCGAGAGCAGTACTTC	CASGGHLNRGVLKREQYF
NA	TRBV7-8	NA	TRBJ2-2	TGTGCCCTGGGGCAGGGTCTCACCGGGGAGCTGTTTTTT	CALGQGLTGELFF
NA	TRBV27	few	TRBJ2-7	TGTGCCAGCCAGGATTCGTTGACCTACGAGCAGTACTTC	CASQDSLTYEQYF
NA	TRBV5-8	NA	TRBJ1-3	TGTGCCAGCAGCTTCCAGGGAGGCCCTGGAAACACCATATATTTT	CASSFQGGPGNTIYF
TRBD2	TRBV5-1	NA	TRBJ2-3	TGCGCCAGCGGCCTAGCGGGGGTGGCAGATACGCAGTATTTT	CASGLAGVADTQYF
NA	TRBV25-1	NA	TRBJ1-2	TGTGCCAGCAGTTATAACTATGGCTACACCTTC	CASSYNYGYTF
NA	TRBV20-1	NA	TRBJ2-1	TGCAGTGCTAGCGACAGGAATGAGCAGTTCTTC	CSASDRNEQFF
NA	TRBV27	NA	TRBJ2-7	TGTGCCAGCAGTCGTGGCACCTCTACAGGGTTGTCCTTCTACGAGCAGTACTTC	CASSRGTSTGLSFYEQYF
NA	TRBV5-6	NA	TRBJ2-7	TGTGCCAGCAGCTACTCTACCAACGTGTTCTACGAGCAGTACTTC	CASSYSTNVFYEQYF
TRBD2	TRBV6-6	NA	TRBJ2-1	TGTGCCAGCAGTCCCGGCGGGGGAACTGGAAATGAGCAGTTCTTC	CASSPGGGTGNEQFF
TRBD1	TRBV5-6	NA	TRBJ2-4	TGTGCCAGCAGCTTGGTCGACAGGGACGAAGGCATTCAGTACTTC	CASSLVDRDEGIQYF
NA	TRBV7-2	NA	TRBJ2-7	TGTGCCAGCAGCTTCCTGACTAGCTCCTACGAGCAGTACTTC	CASSFLTSSYEQYF
NA	TRBV29-1	NA	TRBJ2-7	TGCAGCGTTCACGAGTTCTACGAGCAGTACTTC	CSVHEFYEQYF
NA	TRBV5-6	NA	TRBJ2-7	TGTGCCAGCAGCACCGGACAGAACTACGAGCAGTACTTC	CASSTGQNYEQYF